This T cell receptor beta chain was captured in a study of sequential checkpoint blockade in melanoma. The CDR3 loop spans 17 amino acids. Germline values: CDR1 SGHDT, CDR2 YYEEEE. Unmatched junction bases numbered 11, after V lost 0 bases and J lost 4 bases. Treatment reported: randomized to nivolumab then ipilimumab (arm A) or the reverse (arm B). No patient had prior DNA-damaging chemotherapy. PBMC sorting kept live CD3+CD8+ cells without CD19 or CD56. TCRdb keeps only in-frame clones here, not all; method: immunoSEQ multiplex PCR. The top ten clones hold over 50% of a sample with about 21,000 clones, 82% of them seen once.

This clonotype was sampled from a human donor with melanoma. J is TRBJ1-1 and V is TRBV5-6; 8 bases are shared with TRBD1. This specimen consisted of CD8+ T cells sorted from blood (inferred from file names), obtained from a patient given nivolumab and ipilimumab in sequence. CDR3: CASSLDYGRDRLTEAFF. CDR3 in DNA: TGTGCCAGCAGCTTGGATTATGGCCGGGACAGGCTCACTGAAGCTTTCTTT.